Listed below are T cell receptor beta chains from one sample, sequenced in a study of cytomegalovirus exposure and HLA in healthy donors. Repertoires were generated with immunoSEQ multiplex PCR, while TCRdb's copy carries only in-frame clones and drops some. The sample yields about 140,000 clones, over 60% seen once. The sample comprised PBMCs. The receptors shown here come from a woman between 40 and 50 years old in good health and CMV-seronegative. The CDR3 runs from the conserved cysteine through the conserved F or W. Each record gives: CDR3 length, clone size, V gene, J gene, D gene, CDR3 DNA, CDR3 protein. A D gene is named only where the DNA matches it firmly. The size field is filled for only some rows; it gives once, few, many or a size class.

15	few	TRBV7-9	TRBJ1-2	-	TGTGCCAGCAGCTTAGCGCTATCAGGGAACTATGGCTACACCTTC	CASSLALSGNYGYTF
11	-	TRBV5-5	TRBJ1-1	-	TGTGCCAGCAGGAACTTCGCTGAAGCTTTCTTT	CASRNFAEAFF
17	many	TRBV27	TRBJ1-5	TRBD1	TGTGCCAGCAGTTCCTATCCCGGGACAGGGGGGAATCAGCCCCAGCATTTT	CASSSYPGTGGNQPQHF
15	few	TRBV28	TRBJ1-6	TRBD1	TGTGCCAGCAAGGGACAGGTCACCTATAATTCACCCCTCCACTTT	CASKGQVTYNSPLHF
16	-	TRBV11-2	TRBJ2-5	-	TGTGCCAGCAGCCGTATACCAGCAGGGTACCAAGAGACCCAGTACTTC	CASSRIPAGYQETQYF
18	-	TRBV4-1	TRBJ1-1	TRBD1	TGCGCCAGCAGCCAACCTAACTTAAGACAGGGGCTGGGGGCTGAAGCTTTCTTT	CASSQPNLRQGLGAEAFF
14	-	TRBV5-4	TRBJ2-7	-	TGTGCCAGCAGCTTGGATGACAGGACCTACGAGCAGTACTTC	CASSLDDRTYEQYF
15	-	TRBV7-9	TRBJ2-1	TRBD2	TGTGCCAGCAGCCGCCGACTAGCGGGAGTGGGTGAGCAGTTCTTC	CASSRRLAGVGEQFF
15	-	TRBV7-9	TRBJ1-4	-	TGTGCCAGCAGCCCAAACAGGGCCGGTGGGGAAAAACTGTTTTTT	CASSPNRAGGEKLFF
13	-	TRBV6-1	TRBJ2-5	-	TGTGCCAGCAGACAGGGTTCGAGGGAGACCCAGTACTTC	CASRQGSRETQYF
15	-	TRBV30	TRBJ2-3	TRBD2	TGTGCCTGGAGTGTATGGCGGGGGGGCAGAGATACGCAGTATTTT	CAWSVWRGGRDTQYF
15	few	TRBV28	TRBJ1-2	TRBD1	TGTGCCAGCAGTTTATTGACAGGGAGTGAGGATGGCTACACCTTC	CASSLLTGSEDGYTF
17	few	TRBV19	TRBJ1-1	TRBD1	TGTGCCAGTAGTAACAACCTACAGGGGGCGGTGAACACTGAAGCTTTCTTT	CASSNNLQGAVNTEAFF
14	-	TRBV5-1	TRBJ1-2	-	TGCGCCAGCAGCGACCAACAGGGCCTCTATGGCTACACCTTC	CASSDQQGLYGYTF
14	-	TRBV10-3	TRBJ1-1	-	TGTGCCATCAGTGAGTCGGGGGGGAGCACTGAAGCTTTCTTT	CAISESGGSTEAFF
13	-	TRBV15	TRBJ2-2	TRBD1	TGTGCCACAGGGACAGGTGCCACCGGGGAGCTGTTTTTT	CATGTGATGELFF
14	-	TRBV6-5	TRBJ2-7	TRBD2	TGTGCCAGCAGTTCACCCAGCGGGACCTACGAGCAGTACTTC	CASSSPSGTYEQYF
14	-	TRBV5-4	TRBJ1-1	-	TGTGCCAGCAGCCCGGGAGGCCGGGCGACTGAAGCTTTCTTT	CASSPGGRATEAFF
13	-	TRBV27	TRBJ1-4	-	TGTGCCAGCAGTTTATCCGGGGGAGAAAAACTGTTTTTT	CASSLSGGEKLFF
17	-	TRBV5-1	TRBJ1-5	TRBD1	TGCGCCAGCAGCCCCGGGACAGGGGGAGCAGGCAATCAGCCCCAGCATTTT	CASSPGTGGAGNQPQHF
16	-	TRBV6-6	TRBJ2-5	TRBD2	TGTGCCAGCAGTTACATGGGCGGGAGTGCCCAAGAGACCCAGTACTTC	CASSYMGGSAQETQYF
15	-	TRBV2	TRBJ2-7	TRBD1	TGTGCCAGCAGTGAACGACAGGGGGCTAATTACGAGCAGTACTTC	CASSERQGANYEQYF
18	-	TRBV9	TRBJ2-2	TRBD2	TGTGCCAGCAGCGTCACCCAGGGGCTAGCGGGAGAGGCTGGGGAGCTGTTTTTT	CASSVTQGLAGEAGELFF
15	few	TRBV6-1	TRBJ2-7	TRBD2	TGTGCCAGCAGTGCCTTTGGGACTAACTCCTACGAGCAGTACTTC	CASSAFGTNSYEQYF
18	-	TRBV11-2	TRBJ2-6	TRBD1	TGTGCCAGCAGCCCGAGGGACAGGGGGCCGGCAGGGGCCAACGTCCTGACTTTC	CASSPRDRGPAGANVLTF
13	few	TRBV6-4	TRBJ1-1	TRBD1	TGTGCCAGCAGTGATGGACAGGGAATTTACGCTTTCTTT	CASSDGQGIYAFF
12	few	TRBV7-9	TRBJ1-1	-	TGTGCCAGCAGCTTTGTCAGCACTGAAGCTTTCTTT	CASSFVSTEAFF
14	-	TRBV5-4	TRBJ2-5	-	TGTGCCAGCAGCTTGTGGGGGGTAGGGGAGACCCAGTACTTC	CASSLWGVGETQYF
14	many	TRBV6-5	TRBJ1-1	TRBD1	TGTGCCAGCAGTCGAGACAGGGAGAACACTGAAGCTTTCTTT	CASSRDRENTEAFF
13	-	TRBV6-5	TRBJ2-4	-	TGTGCCACCAAACCCGGGTCCAAAAACATTCAGTACTTC	CATKPGSKNIQYF
15	-	TRBV6-4	TRBJ1-6	-	TGTGCCAGCAGCCGCCAGCAGGGAAGGAATTCACCCCTCCACTTT	CASSRQQGRNSPLHF
13	few	TRBV10-3	TRBJ1-5	-	TGTGCCATCAGTGCAGGGGTGGAACAGCCCCAGCATTTT	CAISAGVEQPQHF
14	-	TRBV6-5	TRBJ1-4	-	TGTGCCAGCAGTTACACCCGGACAGCCGAAAAACTGTTTTTT	CASSYTRTAEKLFF
14	-	TRBV6-5	TRBJ1-3	-	TGTGCCAGCAGTTACTTCGGTCCTGGAAACACCATATATTTT	CASSYFGPGNTIYF
14	-	TRBV4-1	TRBJ2-7	-	TGCGCCAGCAGCTACGGACGGGGGACCTACGAGCAGTACTTC	CASSYGRGTYEQYF
17	-	TRBV4-1	TRBJ2-1	-	TGCGCCAGCAGCCAAGAGCCGGTTGAGAGCTCCTACAATGAGCAGTTCTTC	CASSQEPVESSYNEQFF
14	-	TRBV10-3	TRBJ2-7	TRBD1	TGTGCCATCAGCGCGGGACAGGAAAACTACGAGCAGTACTTC	CAISAGQENYEQYF
15	-	TRBV7-8	TRBJ1-4	-	TGTGCCAGCAGCGCCTACGGGTTAATAAATGAAAAACTGTTTTTT	CASSAYGLINEKLFF
15	-	TRBV14	TRBJ1-4	TRBD1	TGTGCCAGCAGCCAATGGGACAGGGGTCGGGAAAAACTGTTTTTT	CASSQWDRGREKLFF
15	once	TRBV4-2	TRBJ2-3	-	TGTGCCAGCAGCCAAGACCGGGGGACTCCAGATACGCAGTATTTT	CASSQDRGTPDTQYF
16	-	TRBV11-2	TRBJ2-5	-	TGTGCCAGCAGCTTAGTTCTCCTGAGAATCGGAGAGACCCAGTACTTC	CASSLVLLRIGETQYF
12	-	TRBV7-8	TRBJ1-1	-	TGTGCCAGCAGCTTATCAAACACTGAAGCTTTCTTT	CASSLSNTEAFF
15	-	TRBV29-1	TRBJ1-1	-	TGCAGCGTTGTACTATTGGGTTTTGGGAACACTGAAGCTTTCTTT	CSVVLLGFGNTEAFF
19	-	TRBV4-1	TRBJ2-3	TRBD2	TGCGCCAGCAGCCCGGGACTAGCGGGAGTATCATTTGGTACAGATACGCAGTATTTT	CASSPGLAGVSFGTDTQYF
13	-	TRBV21-1	TRBJ2-5	-	TGTGCCAGCAGCAAAGTGGGGAGGGAGACCCAGTACTTC	CASSKVGRETQYF
13	-	TRBV29-1	TRBJ1-2	-	TGCAGCGTTGAAGGCAGGGCATCATATGGCTACACCTTC	CSVEGRASYGYTF
16	-	TRBV7-6	TRBJ2-1	-	TGTGCCAGCAGCTTAGGGATGGGGGGTTCCTACAATGAGCAGTTCTTC	CASSLGMGGSYNEQFF
18	-	TRBV5-6	TRBJ2-7	TRBD2	TGTGCCAGCAGCCCCAGAGGGAGAGGACTAGCGGGAGTTTTCGAGCAGTACTTC	CASSPRGRGLAGVFEQYF
14	once	TRBV2	TRBJ2-3	TRBD1	TGTGCCAGCAGTGTTACAGGGGGCGAAGATACGCAGTATTTT	CASSVTGGEDTQYF
14	-	TRBV12-5	TRBJ2-2	TRBD1	TGTGCTAGTGGACTGCAGGGGGCCACCGGGGAGCTGTTTTTT	CASGLQGATGELFF